The 12 T cell receptor beta chains below all came from one sample that was sequenced in a study of cytomegalovirus exposure and HLA in healthy donors (dated by TCRdb to 2016 to 2017). The protocol used for the library was the immunoSEQ multiplex PCR assay. TCRdb carries this immuneACCESS record with in-frame sequences only. Its versions omit some clonotypes, under half of them owing to an unresolved V gene in the studies checked, with the rest unexplained. Recorded for this sample are approximately 300,000 clones; approximately 86% of them occurred a single time. Approximately 1.1% of the sample is in the top ten clones. The sample taken for sequencing was PBMCs. These receptors were collected from a woman aged 25 to 39 in good health and CMV-seropositive.

This rearrangement joins TRBV29-1 to TRBJ2-3, with D hard to call. V lost 5 bases and J lost 2, with 17 bases in between. CDR1 and CDR2 (germline): SQVTM, ANQGSEA. The CDR3 totals 15 residues. The CDR3 sequence: CSVYSRDKSTDTQYF. The DNA of the CDR3 is TGCAGCGTTTATTCGCGAGACAAATCCACAGATACGCAGTATTTT.

V gene TRBV9 combines with J gene TRBJ2-3; D is perhaps TRBD2 (5 bases). V was clipped by 7 bases and J by 0 bases, with 24 bases between them. The CDR3 is 18 residues long. Germline values: CDR1 SGDLS, CDR2 YYNGEE. The CDR3: CASSSPALSVFSTDTQYF. The CDR3 nucleotides read TGTGCCAGCTCAAGCCCCGCACTTAGCGTATTTAGCACAGATACGCAGTATTTT.

The V call is TRBV27, the J call TRBJ1-1; D uncertain. This CDR3 region has 15 residues. From germline, CDR1 is MNHEY and CDR2 SMNVEV (reference sequence). V lost 5 bases to trimming and J lost 1 base, with 14 bases between them. CDR3 nucleotide sequence: TGTGCCAGCAGTACTCCCACGCGGGCGAACACTGAAGCTTTCTTT. Amino acids: CASSTPTRANTEAFF.

This chain connects TRBV28 to TRBJ1-2, with D perhaps TRBD1 (5 bases). Germline V gene lookup returns CDR1 MDHEN and CDR2 SYDVKM. There are 14 residues in the CDR3. Trimming took 1 base from V and 4 from J, leaving 10 bases between them. CDR3 region: CASSLSAGFYGYTF. As DNA, the CDR3 is TGTGCCAGCAGTTTATCCGCAGGGTTCTATGGCTACACCTTC.

This rearrangement joins TRBV20-1 to TRBJ2-5, with a possible D match to TRBD2 (6 bases). CDR3 size: 11 residues. Germline V lookup: CDR1 DFQATT, CDR2 SNEGSKA (reference sequence). The DNA of the CDR3 is TGCGGGGGGAATAGGGACGGGGCCCAGTACTTC. As protein: CGGNRDGAQYF.

The J gene is TRBJ1-6, the V gene TRBV6-1; the D is unclear. V was clipped by 6 bases and J by 1 base, with 4 bases between them. The CDR3 has 13 amino acids. CDR1 and CDR2 from the germline V gene are MNHNS and SASEGT. The CDR3 reads CASRESYNSPLHF. The CDR3 DNA reads TGTGCCAGCAGGGAATCCTATAATTCACCCCTCCACTTT.

The chain recombines TRBV27 with TRBJ2-3; 13 bases map to TRBD2. The CDR3 has 14 residues. The junction had 4 bases not matched to a gene; V was cut back by 10 bases and J by 3 bases. Germline-derived CDR1 and CDR2 are MNHEY and SMNVEV (reference sequence). CDR3 region: CATQTSGRTDTQYF. The CDR3 region has the DNA TGTGCCACTCAGACTAGCGGGAGGACAGATACGCAGTATTTT.

This clone came up once. The V gene is TRBV7-6, the J gene TRBJ2-2; TRBD1 matches at 8 bases. CDR1 SGHVS and CDR2 FNYEAQ come from the germline V gene. CDR3 size: 17 residues. V trimming: 3 bases; J trimming: 4 bases; junction bases outside the gene matches: 10. The CDR3 DNA reads TGTGCCAGCAGCTTTACTCAGGGGGCCTACTTCACCGGGGAGCTGTTTTTT. It codes for CASSFTQGAYFTGELFF.

This rearrangement joins TRBV4-3 to TRBJ2-6; 7 bases match TRBD1. Germline-derived CDR1 and CDR2 are LGHNA and YSLEER. The CDR3 length is 18 residues. Germline trimming cut 2 bases from V and 2 bases from J; bases unmatched to any gene: 9. The CDR3 region is CASSQFPGQLTGANVLTF. The CDR3 nucleotides are TGCGCCAGCAGCCAATTTCCGGGACAGTTAACTGGGGCCAACGTCCTGACTTTC.

The chain joins TRBV9 to TRBJ1-2, with D perhaps matching TRBD1 (6 bases). This CDR3 region has 15 residues. Germline loops: CDR1 SGDLS, CDR2 YYNGEE. Deletions cut 3 bases from V and 4 bases from J, with 16 bases between. DNA of the CDR3: TGTGCCAGCAGCGCAGCCTTAGGGGGTCTCTATGGCTACACCTTC. Amino acid sequence: CASSAALGGLYGYTF. Variable domain in full (rest from reference TRBV9 and TRBJ1-2): DSGVTQTPKHLITATGQRVTLRCSPRSGDLSVYWYQQSLDQGLQFLIQYYNGEERAKGNILERFSAQQFPDLHSELNLSSLELGDSALYFCASSAALGGLYGYTFGSGTRLTVV.

This clone was recorded a few times. This chain uses TRBV7-2 with TRBJ1-5; TRBD1 matches 9 bases. CDR3 length: 12 residues. The V and J ends lost 5 bases and 12 bases, in that order; junction bases with no gene match: 5. Germline CDR1 is SGHTA and CDR2 is FQGNSA. CDR3: CASSQTGGGQHF. DNA for the CDR3: TGTGCCAGCAGCCAAACAGGGGGCGGCCAGCATTTT.

The chain carries TRBV6-1 and TRBJ2-7, with TRBD2 identical over 9 bases. Per germline, CDR1 MNHNS and CDR2 SASEGT. J lost 12 bases, V lost 5 bases, and 14 bases had no gene match. The CDR3 consists of 14 residues. CDR3 nucleotide sequence: TGTGCCAGCAGTCCTACAAGCGGACTAGCGTCTTCGTACTTC. Its translation: CASSPTSGLASSYF.